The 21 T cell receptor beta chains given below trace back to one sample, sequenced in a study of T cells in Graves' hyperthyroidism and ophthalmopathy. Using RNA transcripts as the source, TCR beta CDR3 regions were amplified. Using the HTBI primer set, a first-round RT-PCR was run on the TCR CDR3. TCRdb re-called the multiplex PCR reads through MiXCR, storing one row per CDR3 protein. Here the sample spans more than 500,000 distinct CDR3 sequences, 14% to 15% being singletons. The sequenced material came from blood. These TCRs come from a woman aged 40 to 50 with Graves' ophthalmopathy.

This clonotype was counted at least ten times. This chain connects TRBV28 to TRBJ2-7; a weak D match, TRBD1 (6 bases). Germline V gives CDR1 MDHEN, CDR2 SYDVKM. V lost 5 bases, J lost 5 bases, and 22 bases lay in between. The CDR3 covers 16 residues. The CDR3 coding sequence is TGTGCCAGCAGTACCTCCCGGAAGGGGGTAATGGACGAGCAGTACTTC. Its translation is CASSTSRKGVMDEQYF.

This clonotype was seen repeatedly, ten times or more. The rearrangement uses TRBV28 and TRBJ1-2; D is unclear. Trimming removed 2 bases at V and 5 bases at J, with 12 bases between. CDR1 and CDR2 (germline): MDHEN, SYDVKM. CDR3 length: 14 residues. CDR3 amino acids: CASSLTGFRYGYTF. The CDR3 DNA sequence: TGTGCCAGCAGTTTAACTGGGTTCCGATATGGCTACACCTTC.

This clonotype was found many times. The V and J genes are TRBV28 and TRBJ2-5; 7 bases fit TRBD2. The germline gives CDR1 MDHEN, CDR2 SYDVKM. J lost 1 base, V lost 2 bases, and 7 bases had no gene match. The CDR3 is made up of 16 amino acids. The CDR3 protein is CASSLGLGGTQETQYF. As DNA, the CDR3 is TGTGCCAGCAGTTTAGGACTGGGGGGGACCCAAGAGACCCAGTACTTC.

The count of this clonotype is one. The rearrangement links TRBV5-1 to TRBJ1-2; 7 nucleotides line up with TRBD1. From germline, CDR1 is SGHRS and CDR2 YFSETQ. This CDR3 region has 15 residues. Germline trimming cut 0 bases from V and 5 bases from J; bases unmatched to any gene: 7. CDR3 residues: CASSLGGTVDYGYTF. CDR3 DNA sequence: TGCGCCAGCAGCTTGGGCGGGACAGTCGATTATGGCTACACCTTC. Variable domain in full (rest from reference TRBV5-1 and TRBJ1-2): KAGVTQTPRYLIKTRGQQVTLSCSPISGHRSVSWYQQTPGQGLQFLFEYFSETQRNKGNFPGRFSGRQFSNSRSEMNVSTLELGDSALYLCASSLGGTVDYGYTFGSGTRLTVV.

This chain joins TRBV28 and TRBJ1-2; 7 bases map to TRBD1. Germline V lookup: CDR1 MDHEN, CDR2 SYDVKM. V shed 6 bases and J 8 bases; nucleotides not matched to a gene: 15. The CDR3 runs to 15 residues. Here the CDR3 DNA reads TGTGCCAGCAGCCGTCAGGGGGTGCAGCTCAGAGGCTACACCTTC. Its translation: CASSRQGVQLRGYTF.

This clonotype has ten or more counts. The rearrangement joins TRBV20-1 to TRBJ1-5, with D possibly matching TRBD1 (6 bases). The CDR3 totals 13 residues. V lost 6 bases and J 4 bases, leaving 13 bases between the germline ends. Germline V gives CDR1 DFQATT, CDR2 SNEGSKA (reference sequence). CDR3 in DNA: TGCAGTGCCATCAGACAGGCAAATCAGCCCCAGCATTTT. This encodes CSAIRQANQPQHF.

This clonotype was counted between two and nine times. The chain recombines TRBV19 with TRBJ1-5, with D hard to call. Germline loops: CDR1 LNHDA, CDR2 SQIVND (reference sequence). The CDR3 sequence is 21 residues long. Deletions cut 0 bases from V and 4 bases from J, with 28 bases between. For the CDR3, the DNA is TGTGCCAGTAGTATAGATTACGGCCGCAGTGGCCCTCCTCTAGTTAATCAGCCCCAGCATTTT. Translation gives CASSIDYGRSGPPLVNQPQHF. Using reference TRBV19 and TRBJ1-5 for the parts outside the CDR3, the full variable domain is DGGITQSPKYLFRKEGQNVTLSCEQNLNHDAMYWYRQDPGQGLRLIYYSQIVNDFQKGDIAEGYSVSREKKESFPLTVTSAQKNPTAFYLCASSIDYGRSGPPLVNQPQHFGDGTRLSIL.

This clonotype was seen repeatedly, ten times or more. The CDR3 bases are TGTGCCAGCAGTTTTGGCACCGCCCCATTCTCTGGAAACACCATATATTTT. Translation gives CASSFGTAPFSGNTIYF. V is TRBV12-3 or TRBV12-4 and J is TRBJ1-3; D gene uncertain. V was clipped by 3 bases and J by 0 bases, with 15 bases between them. This CDR3 contains 17 residues.

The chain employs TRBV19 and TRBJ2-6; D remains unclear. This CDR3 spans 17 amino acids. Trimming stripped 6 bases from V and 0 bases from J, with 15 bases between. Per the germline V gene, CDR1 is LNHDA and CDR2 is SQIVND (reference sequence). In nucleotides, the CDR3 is TGTGCCAGTAGGAACCCAGGTGCCTTCTCTGGGGCCAACGTCCTGACTTTC. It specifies CASRNPGAFSGANVLTF.

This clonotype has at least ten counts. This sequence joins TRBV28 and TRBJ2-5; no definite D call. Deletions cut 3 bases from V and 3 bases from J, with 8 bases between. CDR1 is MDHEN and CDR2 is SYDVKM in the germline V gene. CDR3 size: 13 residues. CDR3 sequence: CASSFGAKETQYF. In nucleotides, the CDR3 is TGTGCCAGCAGTTTCGGTGCCAAAGAGACCCAGTACTTC.

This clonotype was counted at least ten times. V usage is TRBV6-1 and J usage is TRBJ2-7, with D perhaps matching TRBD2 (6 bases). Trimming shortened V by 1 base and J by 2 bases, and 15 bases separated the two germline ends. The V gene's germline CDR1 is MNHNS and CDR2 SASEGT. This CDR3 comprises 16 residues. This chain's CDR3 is CASSEGRVPGAYEQYF. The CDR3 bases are TGTGCCAGCAGTGAAGGAAGGGTGCCGGGGGCCTACGAGCAGTACTTC.

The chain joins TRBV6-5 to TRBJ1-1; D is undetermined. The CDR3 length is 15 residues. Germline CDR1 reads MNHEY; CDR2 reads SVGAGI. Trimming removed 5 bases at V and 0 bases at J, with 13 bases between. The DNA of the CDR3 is TGTGCCAGCAGTCTTCTCGACGTCATGAACACTGAAGCTTTCTTT. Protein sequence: CASSLLDVMNTEAFF.

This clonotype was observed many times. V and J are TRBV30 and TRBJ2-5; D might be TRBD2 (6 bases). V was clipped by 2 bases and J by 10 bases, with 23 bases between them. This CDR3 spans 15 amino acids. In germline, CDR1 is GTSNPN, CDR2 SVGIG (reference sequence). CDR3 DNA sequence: TGTGCCTGGAGTCAACCGACAGCCGGGGGAAGAGGCCAGTACTTC. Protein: CAWSQPTAGGRGQYF.

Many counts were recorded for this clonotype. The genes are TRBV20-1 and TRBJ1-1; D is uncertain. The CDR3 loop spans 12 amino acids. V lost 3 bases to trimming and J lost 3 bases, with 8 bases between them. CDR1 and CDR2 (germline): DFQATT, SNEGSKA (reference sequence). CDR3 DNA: TGCAGTGCTAGGGCCTGGGACACTGAAGCTTTCTTT. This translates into CSARAWDTEAFF.

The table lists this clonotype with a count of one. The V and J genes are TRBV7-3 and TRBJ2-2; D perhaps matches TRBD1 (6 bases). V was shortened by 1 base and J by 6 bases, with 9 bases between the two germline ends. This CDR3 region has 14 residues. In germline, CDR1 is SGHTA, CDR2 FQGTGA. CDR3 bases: TGTGCCAGCAGCTTAAATCAGGGGCCCGGGGAGCTGTTTTTT. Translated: CASSLNQGPGELFF.

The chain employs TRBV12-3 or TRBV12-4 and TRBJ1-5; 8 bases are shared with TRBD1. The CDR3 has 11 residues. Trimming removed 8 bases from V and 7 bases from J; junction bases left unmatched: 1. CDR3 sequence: CASGQGQPQHF. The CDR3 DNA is TGTGCCAGCGGACAGGGCCAGCCCCAGCATTTT.

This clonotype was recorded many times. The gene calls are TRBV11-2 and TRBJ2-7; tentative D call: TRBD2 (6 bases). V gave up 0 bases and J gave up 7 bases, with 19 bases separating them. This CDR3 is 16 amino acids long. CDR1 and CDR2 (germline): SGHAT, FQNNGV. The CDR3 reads CASSLEGGPPPREQYF. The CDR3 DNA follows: TGTGCCAGCAGCTTAGAGGGGGGTCCTCCTCCTCGGGAGCAGTACTTC.

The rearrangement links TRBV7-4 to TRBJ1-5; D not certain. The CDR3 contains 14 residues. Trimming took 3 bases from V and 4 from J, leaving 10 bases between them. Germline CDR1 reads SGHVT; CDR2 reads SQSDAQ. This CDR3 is CASSFTIRNQPQHF. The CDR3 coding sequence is TGTGCCAGCAGCTTTACGATAAGGAATCAGCCCCAGCATTTT.

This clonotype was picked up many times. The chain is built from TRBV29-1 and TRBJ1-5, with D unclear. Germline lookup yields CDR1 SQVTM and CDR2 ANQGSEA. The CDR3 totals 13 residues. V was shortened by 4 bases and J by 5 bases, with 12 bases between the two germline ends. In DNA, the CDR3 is TGCAGCGTTGGTTTCCAGGAGGATCAGCCCCAGCATTTT. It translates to CSVGFQEDQPQHF.

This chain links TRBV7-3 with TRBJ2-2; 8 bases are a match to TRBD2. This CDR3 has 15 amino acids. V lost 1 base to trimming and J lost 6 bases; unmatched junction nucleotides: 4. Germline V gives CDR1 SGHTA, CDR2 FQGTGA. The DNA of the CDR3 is TGTGCCAGCAGCTTAAATCCAGCGGGAGCCGGGGAGCTGTTTTTT. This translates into CASSLNPAGAGELFF. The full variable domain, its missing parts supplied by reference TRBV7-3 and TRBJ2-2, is GAGVSQTPSNKVTEKGKYVELRCDPISGHTALYWYRQSLGQGPEFLIYFQGTGAADDSGLPNDRFFAVRPEGSVSTLKIQRTERGDSAVYLCASSLNPAGAGELFFGEGSRLTVL.

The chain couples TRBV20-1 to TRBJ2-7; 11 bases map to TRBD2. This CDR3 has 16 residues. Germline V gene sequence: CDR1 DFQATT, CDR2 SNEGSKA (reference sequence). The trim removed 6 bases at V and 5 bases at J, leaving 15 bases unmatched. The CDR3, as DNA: TGCAGTGCCAGAACCACTAGCGGGAGTGCCACGGACGAGCAGTACTTC. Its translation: CSARTTSGSATDEQYF.